This passage covers 10 T cell receptor beta chains from one sample sequenced in a study of neurological immune-mediated disorders. TCRdb reanalysed the 5' RACE reads using MiXCR and keeps one entry per CDR3 protein. The sample includes 78,000 or so distinct CDR3 sequences, about 5.5% of them seen just once. Sequencing used PBMCs. Source of these receptors: a woman between 25 and 40 years old with multiple sclerosis.

The J gene is TRBJ2-4, the V gene TRBV5-5; unclear D gene. This CDR3 region has 12 residues. V was pared by 0 bases and J by 7 bases, with 5 bases between. CDR1 is SGHKS and CDR2 is YYEKEE in the germline V gene (reference sequence). CDR3 DNA: TGTGCCAGCAGCTTGGTGGGGAACATTCAGTACTTC. It specifies CASSLVGNIQYF.

This clonotype came up many times. This chain uses TRBV10-3 with TRBJ2-5; possibly TRBD1 for D (6 bases). The CDR3 is 16 amino acids. The germline V gene encodes CDR1 ENHRY and CDR2 SYGVKD. With 6 bases removed from V and 2 bases from J, the gap between germline ends came to 19 bases. CDR3 in DNA: TGTGCCATCAGCGGAACAGGGTTGGGGGCACAAGAGACCCAGTACTTC. Amino acids: CAISGTGLGAQETQYF.

This clonotype was counted ten times or more. The genes are TRBV6-1 and TRBJ1-1; D is undetermined. The CDR3 is 14 residues long. The ends were cut back, 4 bases at V and 7 bases at J, with 16 bases in the middle. CDR1 and CDR2 (germline): MNHNS, SASEGT. The CDR3 coding sequence is TGTGCCAGCAGTGGGGGAAGCCGAATGATTGAAGCTTTCTTT. Amino acids: CASSGGSRMIEAFF.

There are many counts of this clonotype. The DNA for the CDR3 is TGCGCCAGCAGTGCTGTGGGGAAGGTGGACGAGCAGTACTTC. This encodes CASSAVGKVDEQYF. The gene calls are TRBV10-2 and TRBJ2-7; D unclear. Trimming took off 4 bases at V and 5 bases at J, with 15 bases between the two ends. This CDR3 contains 14 residues. CDR1 is WSHSY, CDR2 SAAADI, per germline.

This clonotype was recorded a few times. The chain joins TRBV2 to TRBJ1-2, with TRBD1 identical over 7 bases. Germline trimming cut 6 bases from V and 8 bases from J; bases unmatched to any gene: 9. The CDR3 is 13 residues long. Germline V gene data show CDR1 as SNHLY and CDR2 as FYNNEI. CDR3 residues: CASSGRQGVGYTF. CDR3 nucleotide sequence: TGTGCCAGCAGCGGTCGGCAGGGGGTGGGCTACACCTTC.

This clonotype was picked up many times. DNA of the CDR3: TGCAGTGCACGGCGGGAGGGGAGCTCCTACAATGAGCAGTTCTTC. Translated, it gives CSARREGSSYNEQFF. The chain employs TRBV20-1 and TRBJ2-1, with 9 positions matching TRBD2. Germline loops: CDR1 DFQATT, CDR2 SNEGSKA (reference sequence). The CDR3 is made up of 15 amino acids. Unmatched junction bases numbered 6, after V lost 6 bases and J lost 0 bases.

This clonotype appeared many times. The chain is built from TRBV20-1 and TRBJ2-3; D is ambiguous. V was cut by 6 bases and J by 0 bases, with 10 bases left in between. There are 13 residues in the CDR3. The germline V gene has CDR1 DFQATT and CDR2 SNEGSKA (reference sequence). CDR3 bases: TGCAGTGCGTGCCACTTTAGCACAGATACGCAGTATTTT. Translation: CSACHFSTDTQYF.

The chain combines TRBV6-5 with TRBJ2-2, with D hard to call. The CDR3 length is 12 residues. Trimming removed 5 bases at V and 4 bases at J, with 5 bases between. Germline V CDR1 and CDR2: MNHEY, SVGAGI. The CDR3 nucleotides are TGTGCCAGCAGTAGAGGCACCGGGGAGCTGTTTTTT. Its translation is CASSRGTGELFF.

This clonotype was counted ten times or more. This rearrangement joins TRBV20-1 to TRBJ2-7; perhaps D is TRBD1 or TRBD2 (5 bases each). The CDR3 is 17 amino acids. The V end lost 3 bases, the J end lost 0 bases, and 21 bases lay between the germline ends. Germline values: CDR1 DFQATT, CDR2 SNEGSKA (reference sequence). The CDR3 DNA reads TGCAGTGCTAGGGGGGAGCGGAGCCCTTCTGACTCCTACGAGCAGTACTTC. The encoded protein is CSARGERSPSDSYEQYF.

This clonotype was counted at least ten times. The J gene is TRBJ2-1, the V gene TRBV20-1; no clear D. The CDR3 extends over 16 amino acids. V gave up 5 bases and J gave up 0 bases, with 17 bases separating them. Germline lookup yields CDR1 DFQATT and CDR2 SNEGSKA (reference sequence). CDR3 in DNA: TGCAGTGCTTCAAAAGGACCGTCCCCCTCCTACAATGAGCAGTTCTTC. Protein sequence: CSASKGPSPSYNEQFF.